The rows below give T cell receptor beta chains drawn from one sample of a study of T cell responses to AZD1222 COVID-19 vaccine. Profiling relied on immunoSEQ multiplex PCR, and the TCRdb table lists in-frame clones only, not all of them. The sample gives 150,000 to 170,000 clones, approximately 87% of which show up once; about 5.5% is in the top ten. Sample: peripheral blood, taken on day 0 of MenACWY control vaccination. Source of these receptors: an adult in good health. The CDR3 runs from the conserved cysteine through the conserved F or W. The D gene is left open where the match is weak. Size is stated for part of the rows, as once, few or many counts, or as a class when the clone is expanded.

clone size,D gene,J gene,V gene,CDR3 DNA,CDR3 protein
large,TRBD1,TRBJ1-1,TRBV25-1,TGTGCCAGCAGCAGGGGGCGGACTGAAGCTTTCTTT,CASSRGRTEAFF
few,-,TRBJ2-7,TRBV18,TGTGCCAGCTCACACACCGCTAACGAGCAGTACTTC,CASSHTANEQYF
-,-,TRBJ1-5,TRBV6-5,TGTGCCAGCAGATTGGGGCCCCAGCCCCAGCATTTT,CASRLGPQPQHF
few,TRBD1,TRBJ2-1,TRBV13,TGTGCCAGCAGTTACCGCCGGGACAGGGGGCCCCATGAGCAGTTCTTC,CASSYRRDRGPHEQFF
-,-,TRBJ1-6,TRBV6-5,TGTGCCAGCAGGCCACAGGGTTATAATTCACCCCTCCACTTT,CASRPQGYNSPLHF
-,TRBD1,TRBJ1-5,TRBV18,TGTGCCAGCTCACCTGTGGGACAGCAGAGGTATCAGCCCCAGCATTTT,CASSPVGQQRYQPQHF
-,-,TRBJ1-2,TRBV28,TGTGCCAGCCAGAATGTCGGTCACTATGGCTACACCTTC,CASQNVGHYGYTF
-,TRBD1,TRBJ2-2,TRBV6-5,TGTGCCAGCCCTCAGGGGGTCGACACCGGGGAGCTGTTTTTT,CASPQGVDTGELFF
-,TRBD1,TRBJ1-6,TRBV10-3,TGTGCCATCAGTCAGGGGGCAGAAAATTCACCCCTCCACTTT,CAISQGAENSPLHF
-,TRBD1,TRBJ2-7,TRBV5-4,TGTGCCAGTGGCGACAGGGACTCCTACGAGCAGTACTTC,CASGDRDSYEQYF
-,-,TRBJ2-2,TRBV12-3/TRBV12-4,TGTGCCAGCAGTTCTGCAAGGACCGGGGAGCTGTTTTTT,CASSSARTGELFF
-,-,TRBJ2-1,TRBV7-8,TGTGCCAGCAGCATAAGTAGTGCCTACAATGAGCAGTTCTTC,CASSISSAYNEQFF
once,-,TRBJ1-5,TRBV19,TGTGCCAGTAGTTTCAACCCGAGGGCAGGCAATCAGCCCCAGCATTTT,CASSFNPRAGNQPQHF
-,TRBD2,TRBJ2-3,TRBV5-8,TGTGCCAGCAGCTTCACTAGCGGAGGCACAGATACGCAGTATTTT,CASSFTSGGTDTQYF
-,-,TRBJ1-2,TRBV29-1,TGCAGCGAGAACAGGGATATCTATGGCTACACCTTC,CSENRDIYGYTF
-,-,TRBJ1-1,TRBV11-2,TGTGCCAGCAGCTTATCGGGGGGGCCCACTGAAGCTTTCTTT,CASSLSGGPTEAFF
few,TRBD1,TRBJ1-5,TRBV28,TGTGCCAGCAGTAAGACAGGGAATCAGCCCCAGCATTTT,CASSKTGNQPQHF
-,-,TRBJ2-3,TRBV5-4,TGTGCCAGCAGCTTGCAGGGCACAGATACGCAGTATTTT,CASSLQGTDTQYF
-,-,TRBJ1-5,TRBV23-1,TGCGCCAGCAGTCAAAGGTTGGGGAAGACGAAGCCCCAGCATTTT,CASSQRLGKTKPQHF
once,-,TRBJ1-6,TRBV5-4,TGTGCCAGCGGCCAGGAGATATATAATTCACCCCTCCACTTT,CASGQEIYNSPLHF
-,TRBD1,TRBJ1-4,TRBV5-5,TGTGCCAGCAGTTCCACCAACTTTTTGACAGGGGGGAATGAAAAACTGTTTTTT,CASSSTNFLTGGNEKLFF
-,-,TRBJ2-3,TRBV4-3,TGCGCCAGCAGCCTCCAACGGAGCGATACGCAGTATTTT,CASSLQRSDTQYF
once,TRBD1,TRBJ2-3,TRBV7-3,TGTGCCAGCAGCTTGAGGGACAGGGTCACAGATACGCAGTATTTT,CASSLRDRVTDTQYF
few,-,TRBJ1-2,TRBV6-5,TGTGCCAGTGTGACTGGGCGGGACTATGGCTACACCTTC,CASVTGRDYGYTF
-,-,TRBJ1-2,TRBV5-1,TGCGCCAGCAGCTTGGACAGTGACTATGGCTACACCTTC,CASSLDSDYGYTF
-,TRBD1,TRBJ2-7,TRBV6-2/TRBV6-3,TGTGCCAGCAGTTCCTCGACAGGGGGTTCCTACGAGCAGTACTTC,CASSSSTGGSYEQYF
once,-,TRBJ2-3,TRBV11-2,TGTGCCAGCAGCCACAGCGCGATTCCAGATACGCAGTATTTT,CASSHSAIPDTQYF
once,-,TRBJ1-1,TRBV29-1,TGCAGCGTTGCCGGGGGTGGCACTGAAGCTTTCTTT,CSVAGGGTEAFF